Each of the 21 T cell receptor beta chains below was sequenced from the same sample in a study of cytomegalovirus exposure and HLA in healthy donors. Vbeta (60) and Jbeta (13) primers were used in the PCR. Measured with immunoSEQ multiplex PCR; TCRdb has only the in-frame clones, and not every one. The top ten clones hold 2% to 3% of a sample with about 180,000 clones, around three quarters of them seen once. Source material: PBMCs. Receptors were obtained from a woman aged 30 to 39 in good health and CMV-seropositive.

This CDR3 is CSVCSPDSNNSPLHF. CDR3 bases: TGCAGCGTCTGCAGTCCTGACAGCAATAATTCACCCCTCCACTTT. The chain employs TRBV29-1 and TRBJ1-6; D is possibly TRBD1 (5 bases). The germline gives CDR1 SQVTM, CDR2 ANQGSEA. The CDR3 has 15 residues. Trimming cost V 6 bases and J 5 bases, with 17 bases left between them.

Only one count was recorded for this clone. The V and J genes are TRBV7-3 and TRBJ2-7; 8 bases match TRBD2. The trim removed 8 bases at V and 6 bases at J, leaving 6 bases unmatched. The CDR3 runs to 12 residues. Germline CDR1 and CDR2: SGHTA and FQGTGA. The DNA of the CDR3 is TGTGCCAGCTCCCTCGGGGGGGGCGAGCAGTACTTC. This codes for CASSLGGGEQYF.

The chain couples TRBV5-6 to TRBJ1-4; D is ambiguous. This CDR3 contains 16 residues. V was clipped by 2 bases and J by 6 bases, with 17 bases between them. Germline CDR1 is SGHDT and CDR2 is YYEEEE. The CDR3 loop reads CASSFGASQIDEKLFF. The CDR3 DNA is TGTGCCAGCAGCTTCGGAGCCAGCCAAATCGATGAAAAACTGTTTTTT.

The chain couples TRBV7-2 to TRBJ1-1; 7 bases are a match to TRBD1. This CDR3 region has 15 residues. CDR1 and CDR2 from the germline V gene are SGHTA and FQGNSA. Unmatched junction bases numbered 9, after V lost 5 bases and J lost 3 bases. CDR3 protein: CASSPRGGMDTEAFF. CDR3 DNA sequence: TGTGCCAGCAGCCCCCGAGGGGGCATGGACACTGAAGCTTTCTTT.

The chain joins TRBV2 to TRBJ2-2; possibly TRBD1 for D (5 bases). This CDR3 region has 14 residues. V was trimmed by 6 bases and J by 4 bases, leaving 12 bases between them. In germline, CDR1 is SNHLY, CDR2 FYNNEI. CDR3 coding DNA: TGTGCCAGCAGGATCAGGGATCTCACCGGGGAGCTGTTTTTT. Translation gives CASRIRDLTGELFF.

This clone was seen once. The rearrangement links TRBV5-5 to TRBJ2-4; the D gene is possibly TRBD1 (5 bases). This CDR3 contains 14 residues. CDR1 is SGHKS, CDR2 YYEKEE, per germline (reference sequence). V lost 4 bases and J 0 bases, leaving 8 bases between the germline ends. The CDR3 loop reads CASSTQVAKNIQYF. CDR3 in DNA: TGTGCCAGCAGCACACAGGTAGCCAAAAACATTCAGTACTTC. The full variable domain, its missing parts supplied by reference TRBV5-5 and TRBJ2-4, is DAGVTQSPTHLIKTRGQQVTLRCSPISGHKSVSWYQQVLGQGPQFIFQYYEKEERGRGNFPDRFSARQFPNYSSELNVNALLLGDSALYLCASSTQVAKNIQYFGAGTRLSVL.

The chain uses TRBV6-7 and TRBJ1-3; D uncertain. TRBV6-7 is an open reading frame whose function is uncertain. V dropped 2 bases and J dropped 3 bases, with 20 bases sitting between them. The CDR3 is 18 residues long. The CDR3 is CASSYPSQAPKLGNTIYF. The CDR3 bases are TGTGCCAGCAGTTACCCCAGCCAGGCGCCTAAACTTGGAAACACCATATATTTT.

The chain combines TRBV4-3 with TRBJ2-2; D is perhaps TRBD1 (7 bases). Germline-derived CDR1 and CDR2 are LGHNA and YSLEER. The CDR3 totals 15 residues. V lost 1 base, J lost 4 bases, and 10 bases lay in between. The CDR3: CASSQAGGSTGELFF. The DNA for the CDR3 is TGCGCCAGCAGCCAAGCAGGGGGGAGCACCGGGGAGCTGTTTTTT.

This chain connects TRBV4-3 to TRBJ1-4; D is perhaps TRBD1 (5 bases). Per germline, CDR1 LGHNA and CDR2 YSLEER. Trimming removed 3 bases from V and 13 bases from J, with 15 bases in between. This CDR3 spans 13 amino acids. CDR3 nucleotides: TGCGCCAGCAGCCACGCTAACCGGGACTTACTGTTTTTT. This codes for CASSHANRDLLFF.

As to this clone: Distinct nucleotide sequences in the sample also encode this CDR3. The chain recombines TRBV29-1 with TRBJ2-5, with unresolved D. The CDR3 loop spans 12 amino acids. Germline CDR1 and CDR2: SQVTM and ANQGSEA. V was shortened by 6 bases and J by 2 bases, with 10 bases between the two germline ends. The DNA of the CDR3 is TGCAGCGTAGCAGGATCGCAAGAGACCCAGTACTTC. Amino acid sequence: CSVAGSQETQYF. Full variable domain (rest looked up from reference TRBV29-1 and TRBJ2-5): SAVISQKPSRDICQRGTSLTIQCQVDSQVTMMFWYRQQPGQSLTLIATANQGSEATYESGFVIDKFPISRPNLTFSTLTVSNMSPEDSSIYLCSVAGSQETQYFGPGTRLLVL.

This sequence joins TRBV9 and TRBJ2-2, with 11 bases aligning to TRBD2. The germline gives CDR1 SGDLS, CDR2 YYNGEE. This CDR3 contains 18 residues. Trimming took 2 bases from V and 1 from J; bases not matched to a gene: 7. The CDR3 region is CASSVGVAGGWNTGELFF. In DNA form, the CDR3 reads TGTGCCAGCAGCGTGGGAGTAGCGGGGGGGTGGAACACCGGGGAGCTGTTTTTT.

This clone was observed a few times. The J gene is TRBJ2-7, the V gene TRBV13; no clear D. The V end was cut by 5 bases, the J end by 0 bases, with 17 bases between. The CDR3 has 16 amino acids. The germline V gene has CDR1 PRHDT and CDR2 FYEKMQ (reference sequence). The CDR3 here is CASSPRPLGPSYEQYF. CDR3 sequence (DNA): TGTGCCAGCAGCCCCAGACCCCTTGGGCCCTCCTACGAGCAGTACTTC.

This clone was seen a single time. Other DNA sequences from this sample encode an identical CDR3 as well. J is TRBJ2-3 and V is TRBV19; D remains ambiguous. The CDR3 totals 13 residues. The V end lost 5 bases, the J end lost 0 bases, and 6 bases lay between the germline ends. CDR1 and CDR2 (germline): LNHDA, SQIVND (reference sequence). The CDR3 bases are TGTGCCAGTAGTGTCACTAGCACAGATACGCAGTATTTT. Its protein product is CASSVTSTDTQYF.

This chain links TRBV5-8 with TRBJ2-5; TRBD2 matches 11 bases. The CDR3 length is 15 residues. Per germline, CDR1 SGHTS and CDR2 YDEGEE. J lost 2 bases, V lost 6 bases, and 6 bases had no gene match. Here the CDR3 reads CASTPSGGQQETQYF. Here the CDR3 DNA reads TGTGCCAGCACGCCTAGCGGGGGGCAACAAGAGACCCAGTACTTC. The full variable domain, completed using reference TRBV5-8 and TRBJ2-5, is EAGVTQSPTHLIKTRGQQATLRCSPISGHTSVYWYQQALGLGLQFLLWYDEGEERNRGNFPPRFSGRQFPNYSSELNVNALELEDSALYLCASTPSGGQQETQYFGPGTRLLVL.

This chain joins TRBV27 and TRBJ2-3, with D maybe TRBD1 (5 bases). The germline CDR1 and CDR2 sequences are MNHEY and SMNVEV (reference sequence). The length of the CDR3 is 15 residues. Trimming removed 4 bases at V and 3 bases at J, with 14 bases between. CDR3 sequence reads: CASSSGAGFTDTQYF. DNA for the CDR3: TGTGCCAGCAGTTCTGGGGCAGGGTTTACAGATACGCAGTATTTT.

V and J are TRBV9 and TRBJ2-3, with TRBD1 identical over 7 bases. The CDR3 runs to 15 residues. Germline V gene sequence: CDR1 SGDLS, CDR2 YYNGEE. V was pared by 4 bases and J by 5 bases, with 10 bases of the junction left unmatched. CDR3 sequence (DNA): TGTGCCAGCAGCCTACAGGGGTCTCGGGGAGATACGCAGTATTTT. This codes for CASSLQGSRGDTQYF. Full variable domain (outside the CDR3, taken from reference TRBV9 and TRBJ2-3): DSGVTQTPKHLITATGQRVTLRCSPRSGDLSVYWYQQSLDQGLQFLIQYYNGEERAKGNILERFSAQQFPDLHSELNLSSLELGDSALYFCASSLQGSRGDTQYFGPGTRLTVL.

The chain uses TRBV6-4 and TRBJ2-2; tentative D call: TRBD2 (7 bases). V lost 6 bases to trimming and J lost 3 bases, with 11 bases between them. The germline gives CDR1 MRHNA, CDR2 SNTAGT. This CDR3 spans 14 amino acids. The CDR3 loop reads CASRGGDDTGELFF. The CDR3 DNA sequence: TGTGCCAGCAGAGGGGGGGACGACACCGGGGAGCTGTTTTTT.

Comments on this clone: One end of the junction varies from germline; a read error may be responsible. The rearrangement joins TRBV29-1 to TRBJ2-6; D perhaps matches TRBD1 (6 bases). The CDR3 runs to 13 residues. Germline CDR1 and CDR2: SQVTM and ANQGSEA. The CDR3 DNA follows: TGCAGCGCACAGGGATACGGGGCCAACGGCCTGACTTTC. Translated, it gives CSAQGYGANGLTF.

This clone was counted a few times. V usage is TRBV5-1 and J usage is TRBJ2-5; possibly TRBD2 for D (6 bases). Germline V gene data show CDR1 as SGHRS and CDR2 as YFSETQ. This CDR3 spans 14 amino acids. Trimming stripped 4 bases from V and 2 bases from J, with 12 bases between. The CDR3 nucleotides are TGCGCCAGCAGCGGAGGGACTGATCAAGAGACCCAGTACTTC. It translates to CASSGGTDQETQYF.

This clone has a handful of counts. This chain's CDR3 is CASSGGAGVGELFF. The CDR3 DNA is TGTGCCAGCAGCGGAGGAGCGGGGGTTGGGGAGCTGTTTTTT. The rearrangement links TRBV9 to TRBJ2-2; 8 nucleotides line up with TRBD2. This CDR3 spans 14 amino acids. The V gene's germline CDR1 is SGDLS and CDR2 YYNGEE. V shed 3 bases and J 8 bases; nucleotides not matched to a gene: 6.

This sequence joins TRBV28 and TRBJ2-5, with 10 bases matching TRBD1. J was trimmed by 8 bases and V by 6 bases; bases with no gene match: 12. The CDR3 extends over 15 amino acids. Germline-derived CDR1 and CDR2 are MDHEN and SYDVKM. CDR3 DNA sequence: TGTGCCAGCAGCACGGCCGGGACAGGGGCAAAAACCCAGTACTTC. It specifies CASSTAGTGAKTQYF.